The rows below give T cell receptor beta chains drawn from one sample of a study of neoadjuvant anti-PD-1 for oral cavity cancer. Assay: immunoSEQ multiplex PCR; the TCRdb copy retains only in-frame clones and omits some. Counted here are around 16,000 clones, 66% occurring once; the ten biggest clones make up 2.5% to 3.5%. The material was PBMCs, obtained before nivolumab (anti-PD-1) treatment. These receptor sequences come from a person between 40 and 85 years old with oral cavity squamous cell carcinoma. CDR3s include the opening cysteine and the closing phenylalanine or tryptophan. A D gene is named only where the DNA matches it firmly. Some rows mark clone size as missing; the rest say once, few, many or name a class of expanded clone.

j_gene: TRBJ1-1
abundance: .
len: 13
d_gene: TRBD1
v_gene: TRBV30
CDR3nt: TGTGCCTGGAGGACAGGGATGAACACTGAAGCTTTCTTT
CDR3aa: CAWRTGMNTEAFF

j_gene: TRBJ2-1
abundance: .
len: 14
d_gene: TRBD2
v_gene: TRBV5-1
CDR3nt: TGCGCCAGCAGCTTGACTAGCGGGCTAGATGAGCAGTTCTTC
CDR3aa: CASSLTSGLDEQFF

j_gene: TRBJ2-1
abundance: few
len: 14
d_gene: .
v_gene: TRBV4-1
CDR3nt: TGCGCCAGCAGCCAAGTGGACCTGCGCAATGAGCAGTTCTTC
CDR3aa: CASSQVDLRNEQFF

j_gene: TRBJ2-5
abundance: .
len: 13
d_gene: .
v_gene: TRBV14
CDR3nt: TGTGCCAGCAGCCAACAGACCGGTGAGACCCAGTACTTC
CDR3aa: CASSQQTGETQYF

j_gene: TRBJ1-1
abundance: few
len: 13
d_gene: .
v_gene: TRBV30
CDR3nt: TGTGCCTGGAGTCGGGACACTGTTAAGAAAGCTTTCTTT
CDR3aa: CAWSRDTVKKAFF

j_gene: TRBJ2-1
abundance: .
len: 12
d_gene: TRBD2
v_gene: TRBV30
CDR3nt: TGTGCCTGGACTAGCGGGAGTAGGGAGCAGTTCTTC
CDR3aa: CAWTSGSREQFF

j_gene: TRBJ2-3
abundance: .
len: 11
d_gene: .
v_gene: TRBV20-1
CDR3nt: TGCAGTGGAGAAGGCACAGATACGCAGTATTTT
CDR3aa: CSGEGTDTQYF

j_gene: TRBJ2-7
abundance: .
len: 14
d_gene: TRBD2
v_gene: TRBV5-1
CDR3nt: TGCGCCAGCAGCTTGGTACTAGCGGGATTCGAGCAGTACTTC
CDR3aa: CASSLVLAGFEQYF

j_gene: TRBJ2-1
abundance: .
len: 11
d_gene: .
v_gene: TRBV11-2
CDR3nt: TGTGCCAGCAGCTTACAGGGTGAGCAGTTCTTC
CDR3aa: CASSLQGEQFF

j_gene: TRBJ2-7
abundance: .
len: 14
d_gene: .
v_gene: TRBV5-3
CDR3nt: TGTGCCAGAAGCTTGGCACACTACAATCGGGAGCAGTACTTC
CDR3aa: CARSLAHYNREQYF

j_gene: TRBJ2-1
abundance: .
len: 14
d_gene: .
v_gene: TRBV10-3
CDR3nt: TGTGCCATCAGTGAGTCGCCCTCAGGGAATGAGCAGTTCTTC
CDR3aa: CAISESPSGNEQFF

j_gene: TRBJ1-2
abundance: few
len: 17
d_gene: TRBD1
v_gene: TRBV5-6
CDR3nt: TGTGCCAGCAGCTTGACCTCGGGACAGGGGGCTCCACTTGGCTACACCTTC
CDR3aa: CASSLTSGQGAPLGYTF

j_gene: TRBJ2-2
abundance: .
len: 15
d_gene: TRBD2
v_gene: TRBV6-5
CDR3nt: TGTGCCAGCAGGCCGGGGGGGAGAACCACCGGGGAGCTGTTTTTT
CDR3aa: CASRPGGRTTGELFF

j_gene: TRBJ2-1
abundance: .
len: 19
d_gene: TRBD2
v_gene: TRBV4-2
CDR3nt: TGTGCCAGCAGCCAAGAAGCTAGTGCCCCCAGCGGGAGGGTAAATGAGCAGTTCTTC
CDR3aa: CASSQEASAPSGRVNEQFF

j_gene: TRBJ1-4
abundance: .
len: 17
d_gene: .
v_gene: TRBV10-3
CDR3nt: TGTGCCATCAGTGAGGGAGGGGAGTACGCGGTTAATGAAAAACTGTTTTTT
CDR3aa: CAISEGGEYAVNEKLFF

j_gene: TRBJ2-7
abundance: .
len: 14
d_gene: .
v_gene: TRBV7-3
CDR3nt: TGTGCCAGCAGCCCCTCTCGGGACACTAGGGAGCAGTACTTC
CDR3aa: CASSPSRDTREQYF

j_gene: TRBJ1-4
abundance: .
len: 12
d_gene: .
v_gene: TRBV2
CDR3nt: TGTGCCAGCAGACGGACGGGGGAAAAACTGTTTTTT
CDR3aa: CASRRTGEKLFF

j_gene: TRBJ1-1
abundance: few
len: 12
d_gene: .
v_gene: TRBV29-1
CDR3nt: TGCAGCGTTGACAGGGGGAACACTGAAGCTTTCTTT
CDR3aa: CSVDRGNTEAFF

j_gene: TRBJ2-7
abundance: .
len: 15
d_gene: TRBD1
v_gene: TRBV9
CDR3nt: TGTGCCAGCAGCGTAGCTACAGGGGGCGGGTACGAGCAGTACTTC
CDR3aa: CASSVATGGGYEQYF

j_gene: TRBJ1-2
abundance: once
len: 16
d_gene: TRBD1
v_gene: TRBV5-4
CDR3nt: TGTGCCAGCAGCTCGGGACAGGGGGCGGAATTCTATGGCTACACCTTC
CDR3aa: CASSSGQGAEFYGYTF

j_gene: TRBJ2-1
abundance: .
len: 15
d_gene: .
v_gene: TRBV10-3
CDR3nt: TGTGCCATCAGTGAGTCGCCTAGCGCCTACAATGAGCAGTTCTTC
CDR3aa: CAISESPSAYNEQFF

j_gene: TRBJ1-5
abundance: .
len: 13
d_gene: TRBD1
v_gene: TRBV2
CDR3nt: TGTGCCAGCAGGGCCGGGACAGGGTTACCCCAGCATTTT
CDR3aa: CASRAGTGLPQHF

j_gene: TRBJ2-1
abundance: few
len: 16
d_gene: .
v_gene: TRBV7-8
CDR3nt: TGTGCCAGCTTCAAAACAGCGGGCAGCTCCTACAATGAGCAGTTCTTC
CDR3aa: CASFKTAGSSYNEQFF

j_gene: TRBJ2-1
abundance: .
len: 16
d_gene: TRBD1
v_gene: TRBV11-3
CDR3nt: TGTGCCAGCAGCGCCCGGACAGGGGAGCGCAACAATGAGCAGTTCTTC
CDR3aa: CASSARTGERNNEQFF

j_gene: TRBJ2-5
abundance: .
len: 15
d_gene: TRBD1
v_gene: TRBV9
CDR3nt: TGTGCCAGCAGCGTTGGACAGGGTAATCAAGAGACCCAGTACTTC
CDR3aa: CASSVGQGNQETQYF

j_gene: TRBJ1-3
abundance: .
len: 14
d_gene: .
v_gene: TRBV27
CDR3nt: TGTGCCAGCGCTACCCGGCCGTCTGGAAACACCATATATTTT
CDR3aa: CASATRPSGNTIYF

j_gene: TRBJ2-7
abundance: .
len: 13
d_gene: .
v_gene: TRBV6-1
CDR3nt: TGTGCCAGCAGTGCTGAGAGCTCCTACGAGCAGTACTTC
CDR3aa: CASSAESSYEQYF

j_gene: TRBJ1-4
abundance: few
len: 18
d_gene: .
v_gene: TRBV4-1
CDR3nt: TGCGCCAGCAGCCAAGATCTGGGCAGCCTTGCAACTAATGAAAAACTGTTTTTT
CDR3aa: CASSQDLGSLATNEKLFF

j_gene: TRBJ2-2
abundance: .
len: 17
d_gene: TRBD2
v_gene: TRBV19
CDR3nt: TGTGCCAGTAGTGGGCTAGCGGGAGGGCCACGGACCGGGGAGCTGTTTTTT
CDR3aa: CASSGLAGGPRTGELFF

j_gene: TRBJ2-3
abundance: .
len: 13
d_gene: .
v_gene: TRBV2
CDR3nt: TGTGCCAGCAGAGACGATAGCGGAGATACGCAGTATTTT
CDR3aa: CASRDDSGDTQYF

j_gene: TRBJ2-7
abundance: .
len: 15
d_gene: TRBD1
v_gene: TRBV6-5
CDR3nt: TGTGCCAGCAGTCTATTTAGGGACAGCACCTACGAGCAGTACTTC
CDR3aa: CASSLFRDSTYEQYF

j_gene: TRBJ1-1
abundance: .
len: 13
d_gene: .
v_gene: TRBV11-2
CDR3nt: TGTGCCAGCAGCTTATCTCAGGGGACAATCGCTTTCTTT
CDR3aa: CASSLSQGTIAFF

j_gene: TRBJ1-3
abundance: once
len: 12
d_gene: .
v_gene: TRBV29-1
CDR3nt: TGCAGCGCGTCAACCCAAGGAAACACCATATATTTT
CDR3aa: CSASTQGNTIYF

j_gene: TRBJ2-3
abundance: once
len: 16
d_gene: .
v_gene: TRBV6-5
CDR3nt: TGTGCCAGCAGTTACTCGGTGAATCCTAGCACAGATACGCAGTATTTT
CDR3aa: CASSYSVNPSTDTQYF

j_gene: TRBJ2-5
abundance: .
len: 13
d_gene: .
v_gene: TRBV30
CDR3nt: TGTGCCTGGACCCTGATGTTCCAAGAGACCCAGTACTTC
CDR3aa: CAWTLMFQETQYF

j_gene: TRBJ2-7
abundance: .
len: 14
d_gene: .
v_gene: TRBV6-1
CDR3nt: TGTGCCAGCAGTGGCGACTTTAGCTCCTACGAGCAGTACTTC
CDR3aa: CASSGDFSSYEQYF

j_gene: TRBJ2-7
abundance: .
len: 12
d_gene: .
v_gene: TRBV30
CDR3nt: TGTGCCTGGGGACAGAGCGCCTACGAGCAGTACTTC
CDR3aa: CAWGQSAYEQYF

j_gene: TRBJ2-3
abundance: .
len: 12
d_gene: TRBD1
v_gene: TRBV29-1
CDR3nt: TGCAGCGTCAGACAGGGGTCAGATACGCAGTATTTT
CDR3aa: CSVRQGSDTQYF

j_gene: TRBJ2-2
abundance: few
len: 17
d_gene: .
v_gene: TRBV7-8
CDR3nt: TGTGCCAGCAGCTTATACCTCGGTGAAGCGAACACCGGGGAGCTGTTTTTT
CDR3aa: CASSLYLGEANTGELFF

j_gene: TRBJ2-1
abundance: .
len: 14
d_gene: .
v_gene: TRBV9
CDR3nt: TGTGCCAGCAGCGACCGATTCTCCGGGCATGAGCAGTTCTTC
CDR3aa: CASSDRFSGHEQFF

j_gene: TRBJ1-1
abundance: .
len: 13
d_gene: .
v_gene: TRBV15
CDR3nt: TGTGCCACCAGCAGAACAGGAGATAGTGAAGCTTTCTTT
CDR3aa: CATSRTGDSEAFF

j_gene: TRBJ1-5
abundance: .
len: 14
d_gene: TRBD1
v_gene: TRBV5-1
CDR3nt: TGCGCCAGCAGCGCAGGGACAGGGGAATCGACCCAGCATTTT
CDR3aa: CASSAGTGESTQHF

j_gene: TRBJ1-3
abundance: .
len: 15
d_gene: .
v_gene: TRBV4-1
CDR3nt: TGCGCCAGCAGCCAAGGAGGGCAAAGAGGAAACACCATATATTTT
CDR3aa: CASSQGGQRGNTIYF